Following are 22 T cell receptor beta chains from one sample sequenced in a study of blood T cell repertoires in COVID-19 (dated by TCRdb to 2018 to 2021). The method was the immunoSEQ multiplex PCR assay. This immuneACCESS table, as held by TCRdb, lists in-frame sequences with V and J called but not all clones. Of the missing ones, under half trace to an unresolved V gene in checked studies; the others have no known cause. The sample table holds 360,000 or so clones, of which under 85% were seen once. The top ten hold less than 6% of the sample. The specimen sequenced was PBMCs or T cells enriched from blood (not recorded which). All receptors come from a woman aged 50 to 60 who had recovered from COVID-19.

A single count supports this clone. This chain joins TRBV6-1 and TRBJ2-7; 11 nucleotides line up with TRBD1. The ends lost 1 base at V and 4 bases at J; junction bases unmatched: 3. The CDR3 length is 15 residues. Germline V gives CDR1 MNHNS, CDR2 SASEGT. The CDR3 loop is CASSEEDRGLYEQYF. CDR3 sequence (DNA): TGTGCCAGCAGTGAAGAGGACAGGGGGCTTTACGAGCAGTACTTC.

The chain joins TRBV18 to TRBJ1-6, with 8 bases aligning to TRBD1. Germline values: CDR1 KGHSH, CDR2 LQKENI. The CDR3 has 16 amino acids. The V and J ends lost 5 bases and 7 bases, in that order; junction bases with no gene match: 10. The CDR3 DNA reads as TGTGCCAGCTCATCCGCCGGACAGGGCAGCAATTCACCCCTCCACTTT. The encoded protein is CASSSAGQGSNSPLHF.

This clone was detected once. The V gene is TRBV29-1, the J gene TRBJ2-1; 7 nucleotides align to TRBD1. The CDR3 totals 13 residues. V shed 7 bases and J 8 bases; nucleotides not matched to a gene: 11. Germline lookup yields CDR1 SQVTM and CDR2 ANQGSEA. In nucleotides, the CDR3 is TGCAGCGCCCGAATCGTAAGGGGGCATGAGCAGTTCTTC. Protein product: CSARIVRGHEQFF.

J is TRBJ2-7 and V is TRBV5-5; maybe TRBD1 (6 bases). This CDR3 is 15 amino acids long. The V and J ends lost 7 bases and 2 bases respectively, with 19 bases between them. The germline V gene encodes CDR1 SGHKS and CDR2 YYEKEE (reference sequence). The CDR3: CASLPLATGTYEQYF. The CDR3 nucleotides are TGTGCCAGCCTCCCGCTCGCGACAGGAACCTACGAGCAGTACTTC.

The genes are TRBV7-3 and TRBJ1-1; D is unresolved. CDR3 size: 13 residues. Trimming removed 2 bases at V and 4 bases at J, with 8 bases between. Germline CDR1 and CDR2: SGHTA and FQGTGA. CDR3 in DNA: TGTGCCAGCAGCTTATATGGTAGCACTGAAGCTTTCTTT. Its protein is CASSLYGSTEAFF.

The chain carries TRBV30 and TRBJ2-7; 10 positions agree with TRBD2. The CDR3 extends over 15 amino acids. Germline CDR1 GTSNPN, CDR2 SVGIG (reference sequence). Unmatched junction bases numbered 7, after V lost 2 bases and J lost 3 bases. Here the CDR3 reads CAWSLIAGGSYEQYF. DNA for the CDR3: TGTGCCTGGAGTCTTATAGCGGGGGGAAGCTACGAGCAGTACTTC.

This clone was counted only a few times. Here the CDR3 DNA reads TGTGCCAGCAGGATGAGGGTTTATAGCAATCAGCCCCAGCATTTT. Translated: CASRMRVYSNQPQHF. This chain joins TRBV6-5 and TRBJ1-5; unclear D gene. CDR1 and CDR2 (germline): MNHEY, SVGAGI. This CDR3 region has 15 residues. V was cut by 6 bases and J by 0 bases, with 12 bases left in between.

The gene calls are TRBV4-1 and TRBJ2-7, with D unresolved. The V end was cut by 1 base, the J end by 4 bases, with 14 bases between. CDR1 and CDR2 (germline): MGHRA, YSYEKL. The CDR3 runs 15 residues. The CDR3: CASSQGGTGLYEQYF. The CDR3 DNA is TGCGCCAGCAGCCAAGGAGGTACCGGGTTATACGAGCAGTACTTC.

This chain joins TRBV15 and TRBJ2-2, with TRBD1 matching over 9 bases. The CDR3 spans 15 residues. Looked up from germline, CDR1 is LNHNV and CDR2 is YYDKDF (reference sequence). The J segment lost 5 bases and the V segment lost 10 bases, leaving 11 bases of the junction unmatched. The DNA for the CDR3 is TGTGCCAGCCAAGACAGGGGGATGCGGACCGGGGAGCTGTTTTTT. It translates to CASQDRGMRTGELFF.

This clone appeared once. The chain employs TRBV7-2 and TRBJ2-5, with 7 bases identical to TRBD2. The CDR3 totals 18 residues. With V trimmed by 2 bases and J by 2 bases, 14 bases remained unmatched. Per germline, CDR1 SGHTA and CDR2 FQGNSA. The CDR3 reads CASSLREGGTSAQETQYF. CDR3 coding DNA: TGTGCCAGCAGCTTAAGGGAAGGAGGAACTAGCGCTCAAGAGACCCAGTACTTC.

The V and J genes are TRBV4-2 and TRBJ1-2; D gene ambiguous. Germline V gene sequence: CDR1 LGHNA, CDR2 YNFKEQ. V lost 0 bases, J lost 8 bases, and 7 bases lay in between. The CDR3 consists of 12 residues. CDR3 amino acids: CASSQDSWGYTF. In nucleotides, the CDR3 is TGTGCCAGCAGCCAAGACAGTTGGGGCTACACCTTC.

The chain recombines TRBV19 with TRBJ2-7, with 8 bases identical to TRBD2. Losses at the gene ends were 4 bases for V and 7 bases for J; bases not matched to a gene: 15. CDR3 length equals 16 residues. Germline lookup yields CDR1 LNHDA and CDR2 SQIVND (reference sequence). The CDR3 protein is CASSTPPSGRREEQYF. The CDR3 nucleotides are TGTGCCAGTAGTACCCCCCCCAGCGGGAGAAGGGAGGAGCAGTACTTC.

In nucleotides, the CDR3 is TGTGCCAGCAGTTTAGCCGGGAGAGGCTACACCTTC. This sequence encodes CASSLAGRGYTF. The chain couples TRBV27 to TRBJ1-2; D not certain. V was trimmed by 2 bases and J by 8 bases, leaving 9 bases between them. Germline V lookup: CDR1 MNHEY, CDR2 SMNVEV (reference sequence). This CDR3 comprises 12 residues.

The CDR3, as DNA: TGTGCCTGTAACACAGGGGAAAAAGGAGCTTTCTTT. Amino acid sequence: CACNTGEKGAFF. This chain connects TRBV30 to TRBJ1-1; 7 nucleotides agree with TRBD1. The V segment lost 6 bases and the J segment 10 bases; nucleotides outside the gene matches: 11. Looked up from germline, CDR1 is GTSNPN and CDR2 is SVGIG (reference sequence). The CDR3 consists of 12 residues. Complete variable domain (other parts from reference TRBV30 and TRBJ1-1): SQTIHQWPATLVQPVGSPLSLECTVEGTSNPNLYWYRQAAGRGLQLLFYSVGIGQISSEVPQNLSASRPQDRQFILSSKKLLLSDSGFYLCACNTGEKGAFFGQGTRLTVV.

V is TRBV4-1 and J is TRBJ1-3; D uncertain. V was clipped by 4 bases and J by 1 base, with 11 bases between them. The germline CDR1 and CDR2 sequences are MGHRA and YSYEKL. The CDR3 has 15 residues. The DNA for the CDR3 is TGCGCCAGCAGCCCCCGTGCGGCTTCTGGAAACACCATATATTTT. Protein product: CASSPRAASGNTIYF.

This rearrangement joins TRBV29-1 to TRBJ1-2, with D unresolved. The CDR3 spans 12 residues. The ends were cut back, 0 bases at V and 5 bases at J, with 7 bases in the middle. Germline CDR1 SQVTM, CDR2 ANQGSEA. CDR3: CSVEDLRYGYTF. As DNA, the CDR3 is TGCAGCGTTGAAGATCTTCGGTATGGCTACACCTTC.

This chain links TRBV7-2 with TRBJ1-1, with D uncertain. The CDR3 length is 13 residues. Trimming removed 3 bases from V and 5 bases from J, with 10 bases in between. The germline gives CDR1 SGHTA, CDR2 FQGNSA. The CDR3 loop is CASSFGPTTEAFF. The CDR3 region has the DNA TGTGCCAGCAGCTTTGGCCCGACTACTGAAGCTTTCTTT.

This clone was detected only once. The J gene is TRBJ2-1, the V gene TRBV10-3; 11 bases are a match to TRBD2. The CDR3 contains 12 residues. The V gene end was trimmed by 11 bases and the J gene end by 7 bases; junction bases not matched to a gene: 4. The germline V gene has CDR1 ENHRY and CDR2 SYGVKD. CDR3 region: CAPRLAGNEQFF. The DNA for the CDR3 is TGTGCCCCCCGACTAGCGGGGAATGAGCAGTTCTTC.

The chain uses TRBV2 and TRBJ1-5; 9 bases are shared with TRBD1. The CDR3 consists of 15 residues. Germline V gene data show CDR1 as SNHLY and CDR2 as FYNNEI. The ends lost 3 bases at V and 4 bases at J; junction bases unmatched: 4. The CDR3 protein is CASSEMTGGNQPQHF. The CDR3 DNA reads TGTGCCAGCAGTGAGATGACAGGGGGGAATCAGCCCCAGCATTTT.

The rearrangement links TRBV7-3 to TRBJ1-2, with TRBD1 as a possible D gene (6 bases). The CDR3 length is 16 residues. Germline assignment: CDR1 SGHTA and CDR2 FQGTGA. The V gene lost 1 base and the J gene lost 5 bases, with 17 bases spanning the gap. This CDR3 reads CASSLIPMDSGYGYTF. CDR3 bases: TGTGCCAGCAGCTTAATCCCCATGGACAGTGGGTATGGCTACACCTTC.

This clone was detected only a few times. The CDR3 DNA follows: TGCGCCAGCAGCTGGAGCGGGAGTGGGAAAGATGAGCAGTTCTTC. This encodes CASSWSGSGKDEQFF. The chain employs TRBV5-1 and TRBJ2-1, with 8 bases fitting TRBD2. CDR3 length equals 15 residues. V was clipped by 3 bases and J by 8 bases; unmatched bases: 10. Germline CDR1 SGHRS, CDR2 YFSETQ.

The J gene is TRBJ2-1, the V gene TRBV29-1, with 8 nucleotides matching TRBD2. The germline CDR1 and CDR2 sequences are SQVTM and ANQGSEA. With V trimmed by 5 bases and J by 6 bases, 9 bases remained unmatched. This CDR3 contains 14 residues. The chain's CDR3 is CSVPPSGLPNEQFF. The CDR3, as DNA: TGCAGCGTTCCTCCTAGCGGGCTGCCCAATGAGCAGTTCTTC.